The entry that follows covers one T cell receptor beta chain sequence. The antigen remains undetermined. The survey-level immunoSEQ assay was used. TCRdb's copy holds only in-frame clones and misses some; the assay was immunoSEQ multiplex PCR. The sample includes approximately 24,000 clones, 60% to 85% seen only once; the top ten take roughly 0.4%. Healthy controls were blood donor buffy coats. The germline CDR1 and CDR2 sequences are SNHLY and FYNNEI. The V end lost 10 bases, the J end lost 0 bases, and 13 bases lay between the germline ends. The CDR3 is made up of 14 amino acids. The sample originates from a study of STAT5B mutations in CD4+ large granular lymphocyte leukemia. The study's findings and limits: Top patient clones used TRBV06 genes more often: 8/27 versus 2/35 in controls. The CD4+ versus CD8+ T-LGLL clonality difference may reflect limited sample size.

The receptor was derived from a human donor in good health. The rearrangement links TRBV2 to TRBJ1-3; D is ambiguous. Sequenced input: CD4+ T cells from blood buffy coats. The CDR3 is CATTVDSSGNTIYF. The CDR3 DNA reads TGTGCCACCACGGTCGATTCCTCTGGAAACACCATATATTTT.